This TCR beta chain derives from a study of blood T cell repertoires in COVID-19. Cohort 3 donors counted as recovered after two negative PCRs, clearance, or resolved symptoms. The count of this clone is one. The CDR3 is made up of 15 amino acids. Looked up from germline, CDR1 is SEHNR and CDR2 is FQNEAQ (reference sequence). Trimming took 5 bases from V and 0 from J, leaving 11 bases between them. Here immunoSEQ multiplex PCR was the method, and the copy in TCRdb shows in-frame clones only, minus some. This sample carries roughly 330,000 clones, nearly 90% of them seen once, and the ten largest clones take around 6%.

V and J are TRBV7-9 and TRBJ1-3, with a tentative D call TRBD1 (6 bases). The sequenced sample was PBMCs or T cells enriched from blood (not recorded which). This TCR was sampled from a woman in her twenties or thirties who had recovered from COVID-19. The CDR3 bases are TGTGCCAGCAGCCTACGGACAGTCTCTGGAAACACCATATATTTT. It specifies CASSLRTVSGNTIYF.